A selection of T cell receptor beta chains follows, all from one sample in a study of post-analysis software for immune sequencing data. TCRdb itself ran the PCR reads through MiXCR, one entry per CDR3 protein. The sample has approximately 770,000 distinct CDR3 sequences, around 45% seen once; the top ten hold roughly 5%. What was sequenced was blood. All receptors come from a girl between 10 and 17 years old with multiple sclerosis. CDR3s include the opening cysteine and the closing phenylalanine or tryptophan. The D gene is left open where the match is weak. Rows may omit the clone size; those that give it use once, few, many or a size class.

clone size,J gene,D gene,V gene,CDR3 protein,CDR3 DNA
few,TRBJ2-1,.,TRBV13,CASSFGGRLNEQFF,TGTGCCAGCAGCTTCGGGGGGCGCCTCAATGAGCAGTTCTTC
few,TRBJ2-1,.,TRBV24-1,CATSDFTGPGSYNEQFF,TGTGCCACCAGTGATTTCACCGGGCCCGGCTCCTACAATGAGCAGTTCTTC
.,TRBJ2-3,.,TRBV6-5,CASSYSRGGLTDTQYF,TGTGCCAGCAGTTACTCGAGGGGGGGGCTCACAGATACGCAGTATTTT
many,TRBJ2-1,TRBD2,TRBV5-1,CASSLSGNSYNEQFF,TGCGCCAGCAGCCTTAGCGGGAACTCCTACAATGAGCAGTTCTTC
.,TRBJ2-1,TRBD2,TRBV20-1,CSARDMRLAGGNEQFF,TGCAGTGCTAGAGATATGAGGCTAGCGGGTGGGAATGAGCAGTTCTTC
.,TRBJ2-5,TRBD2,TRBV20-1,CSASGGAQETQYF,TGCAGTGCTAGCGGGGGGGCCCAAGAGACCCAGTACTTC
.,TRBJ2-5,TRBD1,TRBV12-3/TRBV12-4,CASTLHLGGRDQETQYF,TGTGCCAGCACCCTTCACCTAGGGGGCAGAGACCAAGAGACCCAGTACTTC
once,TRBJ2-1,.,TRBV20-1,CSLTGTAYNEQFF,TGCAGTCTGACCGGGACCGCCTACAATGAGCAGTTCTTC
.,TRBJ2-6,.,TRBV27,CASSPTRGMGANVLTF,TGTGCCAGCAGTCCAACTAGGGGAATGGGGGCCAACGTCCTGACTTTC
.,TRBJ2-5,.,TRBV4-1,CASSKDLEIQYF,TGCGCCAGCAGCAAAGATTTAGAGATCCAGTACTTC
.,TRBJ1-5,TRBD1,TRBV6-1,CASSRQGVGGVSNQPQHF,TGTGCCAGCAGTCGACAGGGGGTAGGTGGTGTTAGCAATCAGCCCCAGCATTTT
.,TRBJ2-1,.,TRBV12-3/TRBV12-4,CASRMSSYNEQFF,TGTGCCAGCAGGATGAGCTCCTACAATGAGCAGTTCTTC
.,TRBJ1-2,.,TRBV12-3/TRBV12-4,CASSFGGRDYGYTF,TGTGCCAGCAGTTTTGGGGGGAGGGACTATGGCTACACCTTC
.,TRBJ2-1,.,TRBV29-1,CSVGEQKETQFF,TGCAGCGTTGGGGAACAGAAAGAGACCCAGTTCTTC
once,TRBJ2-3,.,TRBV5-1,CASSIGTGFTDTQYF,TGCGCCAGCAGCATTGGTACAGGATTTACAGATACGCAGTATTTT
few,TRBJ2-1,TRBD2,TRBV3-1,CASSQYPSGSPNEQFF,TGTGCCAGCAGCCAATATCCTAGCGGGAGCCCCAATGAGCAGTTCTTC
.,TRBJ2-7,TRBD1,TRBV20-1,CSATRTGGRYEQYF,TGCAGTGCTACAAGGACAGGGGGCCGCTACGAGCAGTACTTC
few,TRBJ2-7,TRBD2,TRBV7-9,CASSRTSFYEQYF,TGTGCCAGCAGCCGGACTAGCTTCTACGAGCAGTACTTC
.,TRBJ2-3,.,TRBV29-1,CSVGGDEADTQYF,TGCAGCGTTGGAGGGGACGAGGCAGATACGCAGTATTTT
once,TRBJ2-5,.,TRBV10-3,CAIGAGNEQYF,TGTGCCATCGGGGCTGGTAATGAGCAGTACTTC
.,TRBJ2-3,TRBD2,TRBV7-2,CASSPRTSGVTDTQYF,TGTGCCAGCAGCCCCCGGACTAGCGGGGTCACAGATACGCAGTATTTT
.,TRBJ2-4,TRBD1,TRBV15,CATSFGRTGIKNIQYF,TGTGCCACCAGCTTTGGAAGGACAGGGATCAAAAACATTCAGTACTTC
.,TRBJ2-5,.,TRBV18,CASSTIDRRETQYF,TGTGCCAGCTCAACGATCGACAGGCGAGAGACCCAGTACTTC
once,TRBJ2-5,.,TRBV27,CASKRMTGQETQYF,TGTGCCAGCAAAAGGATGACTGGCCAAGAGACCCAGTACTTC
few,TRBJ2-5,.,TRBV10-3,CAIRENRAGETQYF,TGTGCCATCAGAGAGAACAGGGCTGGGGAGACCCAGTACTTC
.,TRBJ2-3,.,TRBV4-3,CASSQDLASPDTQYF,TGCGCCAGCAGCCAAGATCTCGCTAGCCCAGATACGCAGTATTTT
.,TRBJ2-3,TRBD2,TRBV29-1,CSDAGVSDTQYF,TGCAGCGACGCGGGAGTATCAGATACGCAGTATTTT
once,TRBJ2-7,TRBD2,TRBV20-1,CSARPSTSGRAYEQYF,TGCAGTGCTAGACCTTCTACTAGCGGGAGGGCCTACGAGCAGTACTTC
.,TRBJ2-7,.,TRBV7-9,CASSPPGPAAYEQYF,TGTGCCAGCAGCCCTCCAGGACCAGCGGCGTACGAGCAGTACTTC
few,TRBJ1-2,.,TRBV6-5,CASSGGNGYTF,TGTGCCAGCAGCGGTGGCAATGGCTACACCTTC
.,TRBJ1-2,TRBD1,TRBV10-3,CAIRTGGEYGYTF,TGTGCCATCAGGACAGGGGGCGAATATGGCTACACCTTC
.,TRBJ1-1,.,TRBV10-3,CAISESFRYGARVAEAFF,TGTGCCATCAGTGAGTCGTTTCGGTACGGAGCTCGAGTGGCTGAAGCTTTCTTT